This section outlines one T cell receptor (beta chain) sequence together with its context. CDR1 and CDR2 (germline): SGDLS, YYNGEE. The CDR3 is made up of 13 amino acids. Trimming pared 2 bases from V and 7 bases from J, leaving 9 bases between. This sample is part of a study of control samples from healthy donors and cancer patients. Clones were sequenced by immunoSEQ multiplex PCR, and TCRdb holds only the in-frame ones, with some missing. The sample lists around 100,000 clones; more than 85% were seen once. The rearrangement joins TRBV9 to TRBJ1-4; D not certain. The sample consisted of PBMCs. This sequence was found in a man aged 60 to 69 with lung cancer. The CDR3 spells CASSVRWGEKLFF. Here the CDR3 DNA reads TGTGCCAGCAGCGTCAGATGGGGTGAAAAACTGTTTTTT.